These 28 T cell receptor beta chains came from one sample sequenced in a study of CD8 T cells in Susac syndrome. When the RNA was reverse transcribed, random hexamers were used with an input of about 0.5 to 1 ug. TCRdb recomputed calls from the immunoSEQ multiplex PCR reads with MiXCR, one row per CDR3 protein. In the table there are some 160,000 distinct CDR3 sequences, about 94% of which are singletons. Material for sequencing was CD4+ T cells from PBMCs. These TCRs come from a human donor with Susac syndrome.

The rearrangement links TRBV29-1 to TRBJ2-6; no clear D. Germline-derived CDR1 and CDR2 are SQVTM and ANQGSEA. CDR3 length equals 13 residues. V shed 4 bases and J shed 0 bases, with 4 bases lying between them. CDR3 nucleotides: TGCAGCGTTGTCACCTCTGGGGCCAACGTCCTGACTTTC. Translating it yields CSVVTSGANVLTF.

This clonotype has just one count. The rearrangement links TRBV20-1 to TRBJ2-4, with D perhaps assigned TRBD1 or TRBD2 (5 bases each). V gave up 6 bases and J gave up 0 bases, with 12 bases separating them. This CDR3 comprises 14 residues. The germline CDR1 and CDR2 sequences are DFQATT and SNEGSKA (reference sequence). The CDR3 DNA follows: TGCAGTGCCAACCGGGACCCAGCCAAAAACATTCAGTACTTC. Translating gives CSANRDPAKNIQYF.

The CDR3 spells CASIGDMTSYEQYF. The CDR3 DNA is TGTGCCAGCATAGGTGACATGACCTCCTACGAGCAGTACTTC. The rearrangement uses TRBV2 and TRBJ2-7; D unresolved. Per the germline V gene, CDR1 is SNHLY and CDR2 is FYNNEI. This CDR3 has 14 residues. V lost 7 bases and J lost 0, with 13 bases in between.

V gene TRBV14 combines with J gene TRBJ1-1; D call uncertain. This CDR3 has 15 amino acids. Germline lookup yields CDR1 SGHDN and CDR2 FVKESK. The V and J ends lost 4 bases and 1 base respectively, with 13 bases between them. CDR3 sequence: CASSPRTAWNTEAFF. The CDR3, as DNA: TGTGCCAGCAGCCCGAGGACGGCTTGGAACACTGAAGCTTTCTTT. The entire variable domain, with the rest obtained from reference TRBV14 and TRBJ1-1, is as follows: EAGVTQFPSHSVIEKGQTVTLRCDPISGHDNLYWYRRVMGKEIKFLLHFVKESKQDESGMPNNRFLAERTGGTYSTLKVQPAELEDSGVYFCASSPRTAWNTEAFFGQGTRLTVV.

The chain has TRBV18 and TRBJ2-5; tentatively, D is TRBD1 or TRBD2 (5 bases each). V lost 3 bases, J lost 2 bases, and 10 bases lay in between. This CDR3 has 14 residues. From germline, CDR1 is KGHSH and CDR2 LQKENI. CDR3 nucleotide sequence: TGTGCCAGCTCACCCCTCGAGGGGCAAGAGACCCAGTACTTC. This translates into CASSPLEGQETQYF. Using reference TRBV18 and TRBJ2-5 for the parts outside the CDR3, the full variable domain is NAGVMQNPRHLVRRRGQEARLRCSPMKGHSHVYWYRQLPEEGLKFMVYLQKENIIDESGMPKERFSAEFPKEGPSILRIQQVVRGDSAAYFCASSPLEGQETQYFGPGTRLLVL.

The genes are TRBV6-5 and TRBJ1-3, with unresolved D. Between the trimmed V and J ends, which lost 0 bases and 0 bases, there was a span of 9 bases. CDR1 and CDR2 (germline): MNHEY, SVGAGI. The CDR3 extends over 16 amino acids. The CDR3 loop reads CASSYSFASSGNTIYF. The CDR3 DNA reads TGTGCCAGCAGTTACTCATTTGCGAGCTCTGGAAACACCATATATTTT.

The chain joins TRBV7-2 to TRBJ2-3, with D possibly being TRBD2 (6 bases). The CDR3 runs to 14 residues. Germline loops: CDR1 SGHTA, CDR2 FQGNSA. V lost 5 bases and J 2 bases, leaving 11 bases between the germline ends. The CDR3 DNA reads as TGTGCCAGCAGCGTCGGAGGGATCACAGATACGCAGTATTTT. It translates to CASSVGGITDTQYF. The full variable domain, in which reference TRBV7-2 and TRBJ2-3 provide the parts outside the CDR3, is GAGVSQSPSNKVTEKGKDVELRCDPISGHTALYWYRQSLGQGLEFLIYFQGNSAPDKSGLPSDRFSAERTGGSVSTLTIQRTQQEDSAVYLCASSVGGITDTQYFGPGTRLTVL.

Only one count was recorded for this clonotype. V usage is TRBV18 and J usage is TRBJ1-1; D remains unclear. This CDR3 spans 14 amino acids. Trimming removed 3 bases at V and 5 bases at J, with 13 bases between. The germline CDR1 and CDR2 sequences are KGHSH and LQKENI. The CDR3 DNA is TGTGCCAGCTCACCCGACACTGGCGGAACTGAAGCTTTCTTT. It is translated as CASSPDTGGTEAFF.

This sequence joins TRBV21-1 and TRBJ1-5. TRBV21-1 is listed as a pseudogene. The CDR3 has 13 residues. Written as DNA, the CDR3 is TGTGCCAGCAGCGGAGCAGCTTATCAGCCCCAGCATTTT. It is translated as CASSGAAYQPQHF.

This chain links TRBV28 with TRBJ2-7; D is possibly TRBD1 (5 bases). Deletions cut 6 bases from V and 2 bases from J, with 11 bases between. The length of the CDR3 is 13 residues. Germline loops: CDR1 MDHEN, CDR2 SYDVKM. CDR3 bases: TGTGCCAGCAGCGTGACAGTCCCCTACGAGCAGTACTTC. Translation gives CASSVTVPYEQYF. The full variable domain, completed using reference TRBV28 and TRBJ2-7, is DVKVTQSSRYLVKRTGEKVFLECVQDMDHENMFWYRQDPGLGLRLIYFSYDVKMKEKGDIPEGYSVSREKKERFSLILESASTNQTSMYLCASSVTVPYEQYFGPGTRLTVT.

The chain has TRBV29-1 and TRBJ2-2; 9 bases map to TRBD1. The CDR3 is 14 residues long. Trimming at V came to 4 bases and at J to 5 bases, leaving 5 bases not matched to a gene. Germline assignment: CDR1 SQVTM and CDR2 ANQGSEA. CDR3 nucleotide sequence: TGCAGCGTTGCACAGGGGGCAGGGACCGGGGAGCTGTTTTTT. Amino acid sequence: CSVAQGAGTGELFF.

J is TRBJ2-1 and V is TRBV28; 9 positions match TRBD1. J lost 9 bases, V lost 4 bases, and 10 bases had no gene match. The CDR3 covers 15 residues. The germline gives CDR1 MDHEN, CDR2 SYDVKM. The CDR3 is CASSSSGTGKGEQFF. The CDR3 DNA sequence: TGTGCCAGCAGTTCCTCCGGGACAGGGAAGGGTGAGCAGTTCTTC. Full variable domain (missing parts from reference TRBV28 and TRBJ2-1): DVKVTQSSRYLVKRTGEKVFLECVQDMDHENMFWYRQDPGLGLRLIYFSYDVKMKEKGDIPEGYSVSREKKERFSLILESASTNQTSMYLCASSSSGTGKGEQFFGPGTRLTVL.

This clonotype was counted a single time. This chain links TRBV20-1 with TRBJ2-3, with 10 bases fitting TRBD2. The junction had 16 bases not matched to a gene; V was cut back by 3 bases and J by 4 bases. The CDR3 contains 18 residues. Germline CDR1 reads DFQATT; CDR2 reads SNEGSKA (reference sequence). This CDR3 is CSASGLSQRGGPADTQYF. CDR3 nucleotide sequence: TGCAGTGCTAGCGGATTGAGCCAGCGGGGGGGCCCGGCAGATACGCAGTATTTT.

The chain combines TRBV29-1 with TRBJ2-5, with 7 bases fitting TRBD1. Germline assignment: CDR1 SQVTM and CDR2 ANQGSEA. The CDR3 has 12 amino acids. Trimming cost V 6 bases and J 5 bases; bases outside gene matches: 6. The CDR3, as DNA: TGCAGCGTCAGACAGGGCGGGGAGACCCAGTACTTC. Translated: CSVRQGGETQYF.

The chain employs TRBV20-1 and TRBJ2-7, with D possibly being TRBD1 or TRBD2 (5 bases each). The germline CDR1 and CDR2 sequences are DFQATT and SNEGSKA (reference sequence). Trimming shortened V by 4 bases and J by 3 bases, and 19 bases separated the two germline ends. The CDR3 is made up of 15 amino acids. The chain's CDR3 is CSANPPGPTHYEQYF. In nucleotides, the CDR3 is TGCAGTGCTAACCCCCCGGGACCGACCCACTACGAGCAGTACTTC.

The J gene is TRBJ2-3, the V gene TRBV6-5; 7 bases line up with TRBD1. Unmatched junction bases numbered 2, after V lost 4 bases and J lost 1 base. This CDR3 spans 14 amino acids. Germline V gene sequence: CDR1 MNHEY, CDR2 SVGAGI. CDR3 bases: TGTGCCAGCAGTTCCGACAGGGGCACAGATACGCAGTATTTT. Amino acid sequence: CASSSDRGTDTQYF.

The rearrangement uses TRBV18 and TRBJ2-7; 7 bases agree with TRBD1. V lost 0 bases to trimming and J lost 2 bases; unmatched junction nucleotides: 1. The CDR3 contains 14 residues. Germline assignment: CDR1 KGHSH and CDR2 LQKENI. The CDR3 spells CASSPPTGTYEQYF. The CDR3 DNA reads TGTGCCAGCTCACCACCGACAGGGACCTACGAGCAGTACTTC.

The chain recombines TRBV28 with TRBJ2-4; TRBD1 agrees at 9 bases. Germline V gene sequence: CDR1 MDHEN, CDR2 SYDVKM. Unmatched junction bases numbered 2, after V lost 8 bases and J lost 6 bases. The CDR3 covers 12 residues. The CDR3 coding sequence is TGTGCCAGCCGGGACAGGGTAAACATTCAGTACTTC. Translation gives CASRDRVNIQYF.

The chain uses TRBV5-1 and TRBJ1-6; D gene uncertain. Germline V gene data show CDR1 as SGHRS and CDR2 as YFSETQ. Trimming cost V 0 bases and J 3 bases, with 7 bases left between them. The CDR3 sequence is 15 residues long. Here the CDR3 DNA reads TGCGCCAGCAGCTTGGCGTGGGACTATAATTCACCCCTCCACTTT. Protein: CASSLAWDYNSPLHF.

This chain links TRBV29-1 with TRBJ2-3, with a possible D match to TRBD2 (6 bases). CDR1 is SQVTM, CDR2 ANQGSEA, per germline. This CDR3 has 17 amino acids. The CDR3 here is CSFGGRGLRTSTDTQYF. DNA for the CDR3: TGCAGTTTTGGAGGGCGCGGGTTAAGGACTAGCACAGATACGCAGTATTTT.

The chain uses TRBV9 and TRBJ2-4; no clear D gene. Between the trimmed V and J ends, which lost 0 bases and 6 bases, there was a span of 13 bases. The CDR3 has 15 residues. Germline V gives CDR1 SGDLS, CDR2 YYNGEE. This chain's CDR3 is CASSVDLESTNIQYF. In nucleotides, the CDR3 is TGTGCCAGCAGCGTAGATCTGGAATCGACAAACATTCAGTACTTC.

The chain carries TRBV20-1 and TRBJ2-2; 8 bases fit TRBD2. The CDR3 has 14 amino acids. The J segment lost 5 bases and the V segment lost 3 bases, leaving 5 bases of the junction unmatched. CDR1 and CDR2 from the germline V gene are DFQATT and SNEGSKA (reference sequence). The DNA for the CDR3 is TGCAGTGCTAGCGGGAGGGGGTTAACCGGGGAGCTGTTTTTT. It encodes CSASGRGLTGELFF.

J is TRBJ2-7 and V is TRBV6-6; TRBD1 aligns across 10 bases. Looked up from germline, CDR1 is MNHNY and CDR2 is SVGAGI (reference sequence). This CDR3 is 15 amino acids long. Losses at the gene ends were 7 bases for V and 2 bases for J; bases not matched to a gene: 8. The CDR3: CASIMTGTGAYEQYF. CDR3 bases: TGTGCCAGCATCATGACCGGGACAGGGGCCTACGAGCAGTACTTC.

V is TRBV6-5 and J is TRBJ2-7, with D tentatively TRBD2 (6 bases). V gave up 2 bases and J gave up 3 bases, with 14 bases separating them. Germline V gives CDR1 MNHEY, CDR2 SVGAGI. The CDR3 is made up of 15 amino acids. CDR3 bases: TGTGCCAGCAGTTACCTAGACGGGGGTTACTACGAGCAGTACTTC. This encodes CASSYLDGGYYEQYF.

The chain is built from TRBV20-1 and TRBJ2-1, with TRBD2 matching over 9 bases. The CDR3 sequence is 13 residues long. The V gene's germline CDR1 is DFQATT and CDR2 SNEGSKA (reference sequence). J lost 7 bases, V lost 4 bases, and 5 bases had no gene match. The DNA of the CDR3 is TGCAGTGCTAAGGCGGGAGGGTGGAATGAGCAGTTCTTC. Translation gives CSAKAGGWNEQFF.

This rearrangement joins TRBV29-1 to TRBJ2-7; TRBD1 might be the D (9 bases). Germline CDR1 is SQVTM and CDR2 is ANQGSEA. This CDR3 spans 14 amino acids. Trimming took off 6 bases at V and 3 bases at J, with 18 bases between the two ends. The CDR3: CSVGGGQGSYEQYF. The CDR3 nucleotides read TGCAGCGTCGGGGGGGGACAGGGAAGCTACGAGCAGTACTTC.

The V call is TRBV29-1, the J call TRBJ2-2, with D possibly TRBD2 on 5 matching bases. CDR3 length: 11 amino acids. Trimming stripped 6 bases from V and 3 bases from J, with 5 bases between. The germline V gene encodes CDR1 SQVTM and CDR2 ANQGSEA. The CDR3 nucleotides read TGCAGCGTGAGGGACACCGGGGAGCTGTTTTTT. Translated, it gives CSVRDTGELFF.

For the CDR3, the DNA is TGCAGCGTTGCGGTGTTGGAGACCCAGTACTTC. Translating it yields CSVAVLETQYF. This chain uses TRBV29-1 with TRBJ2-5; D ambiguous. CDR1 and CDR2 from the germline V gene are SQVTM and ANQGSEA. Trimming took off 4 bases at V and 5 bases at J, with 8 bases between the two ends. The CDR3 is 11 amino acids.